This T cell receptor (beta chain) was profiled in a study of blood T cell repertoires in COVID-19 (TCRdb year 2020). As for the study more broadly: Samples covering the acute and convalescent phases of COVID-19 were provided by collaborators in the United States, Italy and Spain. The prospective study material was composed of cDNA or gDNA derived from T cells, B-cell-depleted T cells, or PBMCs. Deeply sampled blood TCRbeta repertoires from subjects exposed to, actively infected with, or recovered from COVID-19 were included in the dataset. The repertoires were made available in a free public database intended to serve as a resource for research on the immune response to SARS-CoV-2. The samples were drawn from two sources: the first 160 participants of the ongoing ImmuneRACE study, and 950 to 1,500 subjects contributed by 6 global collaborators. The sample metadata nearly always contained a de-identified subject ID, COVID-19 status, age in years and sex. Where available, HLA class I and class II types were taken from metadata supplied by the sample provider and were not determined by assay-based typing.

In its sample, this clone was seen once. Its cognate antigen has yet to be identified. No base quality information exists; no much larger clone differs at one position. One collaborating source in Seattle enrolled patients during active infection and followed them longitudinally through the course of disease. Whole blood was collected in K2EDTA tubes by collaborating institutions according to the institutions' own protocols. For TCRbeta analysis, collaborator samples were shipped as frozen whole blood, as isolated PBMCs, or as DNA extracted from either sample type. General study outcomes and caveats: The quantity of clinical and demographic metadata differed by source and by participant and was supplied without curation.

In the germline V gene (reference sequence), CDR1 corresponds to SEHNR and CDR2 to FQNEAQ. The CDR3 runs 12 amino acids, cysteine and phenylalanine included. Only the CDR3 region is kept as DNA, spanning 36 bases read in frame from base 1. Between the V and J ends, shortened by 4 bases and 4 bases respectively, the junction contains 7 bases. TCRbeta CDR3 regions were amplified from genomic DNA using the immunoSEQ Assay, a bias-controlled multiplex PCR. The study's processing was this. Within the assay, amplification of reference gene primers was used to estimate how many nucleated cells each sample contained. To quantify the absolute abundance of each unique TCRbeta CDR3 rearrangement, sequence reads were collapsed and filtered. For each sample, productive Simpson clonality was calculated as the square root of Simpson's diversity index over productive rearrangements. TCRdb's version of the immuneACCESS table is confined to in-frame rearrangements and falls short of the full clone set. An unresolved V gene accounts for under half of the shortfall where checked; the remainder is of unknown origin. The DNA was the basis for D and trimming; V, J and clone size are from that table. The sample table shows about 250,000 clones, and roughly 90% are seen once. Around 1.9% of the sample is held by the ten biggest clonotypes.

The rearranged segments are TRBV7-9 and TRBJ1-2, with the D segment identity uncertain. The sequence was collected from a woman aged 55-70 years with COVID-19, enrolled during active disease. The sequencing input was peripheral blood. The CDR3 is CASSSIIYGYTF. The DNA sequence is given as TGTGCCAGCAGCTCTATAATCTATGGCTACACCTTC. With the rest looked up from the reference TRBV7-9 and TRBJ1-2 genes rather than sequenced, the full variable domain is DTGVSQNPRHKITKRGQNVTFRCDPISEHNRLYWYRQTLGQGPEFLTYFQNEAQLEKSRLLSDRFSAERPKGSFSTLEIQRTEQGDSAMYLCASSSIIYGYTFGSGTRLTVV.